These 5 T cell receptor beta chains share one sample of origin, sequenced in a study of CD8+ T cells in alopecia areata. Sequencing relied on a cDNA template that was reverse transcribed from extracted RNA. Repertoires were generated with immunoSEQ multiplex PCR, while TCRdb's copy carries only in-frame clones and drops some. The table includes 150,000 to 200,000 clones, more than 55% detected once. Treatment reported: oral pan-JAK inhibitor, 5-10 mg twice daily. The material was CD4+ T cells sorted from blood, obtained around week 49, from a patient treated with tofacitinib. The receptor set was obtained from a human donor with alopecia areata.

The chain recombines TRBV4-3 with TRBJ2-5; 11 bases line up with TRBD2. Germline CDR1 is LGHNA and CDR2 is YSLEER. The CDR3 consists of 15 residues. V gave up 4 bases and J gave up 1 base; unmatched junction bases: 2. The CDR3 DNA follows: TGCGCCAGCAGCCTTCTAGCGGGGGGCCAAGAGACCCAGTACTTC. It translates to CASSLLAGGQETQYF.

This chain joins TRBV9 and TRBJ2-7; D is ambiguous. This CDR3 region has 14 residues. The V gene lost 0 bases and the J gene lost 0 bases, with 7 bases spanning the gap. Per the germline V gene, CDR1 is SGDLS and CDR2 is YYNGEE. The CDR3 coding sequence is TGTGCCAGCAGCGTAGGAGTAATCTCCTACGAGCAGTACTTC. It specifies CASSVGVISYEQYF.

The rearrangement joins TRBV23-1 to TRBJ2-5; the D call may be TRBD1 or TRBD2 (6 bases each). TRBV23-1 is an ORF, and what it does is uncertain. The CDR3 runs 13 residues. The CDR3 bases are TGCGCTAGGGGGGTAGGACCACAAGAGACCCAGTACTTC. It translates to CARGVGPQETQYF.

This clone appeared once. V usage is TRBV10-3 and J usage is TRBJ2-5, with a possible D match to TRBD1 (6 bases). The germline gives CDR1 ENHRY, CDR2 SYGVKD. V lost 0 bases to trimming and J lost 0 bases, with 17 bases between them. The CDR3 is 18 amino acids. The CDR3 reads CAISESPEPGTHQETQYF. CDR3 DNA: TGTGCCATCAGTGAGTCTCCTGAACCAGGGACACACCAAGAGACCCAGTACTTC.

V usage is TRBV25-1 and J usage is TRBJ1-1, with D unresolved. The V end lost 4 bases, the J end lost 3 bases, and 9 bases lay between the germline ends. The CDR3 loop spans 13 amino acids. Germline-derived CDR1 and CDR2 are MGHDK and SYGVNS. Here the CDR3 DNA reads TGTGCCAGCAGTGGAGGTATTGACACTGAAGCTTTCTTT. This sequence encodes CASSGGIDTEAFF.